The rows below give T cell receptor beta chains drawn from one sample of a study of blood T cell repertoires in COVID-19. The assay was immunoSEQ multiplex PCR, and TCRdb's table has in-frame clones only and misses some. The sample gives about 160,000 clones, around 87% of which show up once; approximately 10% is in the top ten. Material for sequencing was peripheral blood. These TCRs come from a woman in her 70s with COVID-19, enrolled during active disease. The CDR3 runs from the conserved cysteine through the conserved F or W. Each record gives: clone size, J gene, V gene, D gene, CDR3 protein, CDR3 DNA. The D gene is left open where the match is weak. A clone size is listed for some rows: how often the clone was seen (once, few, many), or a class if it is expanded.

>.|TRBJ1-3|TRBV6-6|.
CASSYRGSGNTIYF
TGTGCCAGCAGTTACCGGGGCTCTGGAAACACCATATATTTT
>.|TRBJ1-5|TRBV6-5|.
CASSRAGRDQPQHF
TGTGCCAGCAGCCGCGCGGGGAGGGATCAGCCCCAGCATTTT
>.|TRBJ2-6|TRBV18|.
CASSPVLDYSGANVLTF
TGTGCCAGCTCACCAGTCTTGGACTACTCTGGGGCCAACGTCCTGACTTTC
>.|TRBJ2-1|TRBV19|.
CASRRGGGDNEQFF
TGTGCCAGCAGAAGGGGAGGGGGGGACAATGAGCAGTTCTTC
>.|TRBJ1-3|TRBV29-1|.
CSVAVGRASISGNTIYF
TGCAGCGTTGCTGTGGGGAGGGCTTCGATCTCTGGAAACACCATATATTTT
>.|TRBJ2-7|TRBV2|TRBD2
CASSAGVAGTYEQYF
TGTGCCAGCAGTGCCGGGGTAGCGGGGACCTACGAGCAGTACTTC
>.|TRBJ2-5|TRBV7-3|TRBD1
CASSRGTGAGETQYF
TGTGCCAGCAGCCGCGGGACAGGGGCGGGAGAGACCCAGTACTTC
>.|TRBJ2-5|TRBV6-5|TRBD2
CASSPLAGGQETQYF
TGTGCCAGCAGCCCACTAGCGGGGGGACAAGAGACCCAGTACTTC
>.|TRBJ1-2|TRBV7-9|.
CASSLTGSNYGYTF
TGTGCCAGCAGCTTGACAGGTTCAAACTATGGCTACACCTTC
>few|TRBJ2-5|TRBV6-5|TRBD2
CASSFASGGGRETQYF
TGTGCCAGCAGTTTCGCTAGCGGGGGGGGTCGGGAGACCCAGTACTTC
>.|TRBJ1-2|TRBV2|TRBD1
CASSPGTGKLNGYTF
TGTGCCAGCAGCCCCGGGACAGGGAAGTTAAATGGCTACACCTTC
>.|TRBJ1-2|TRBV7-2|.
CASSLNMGAYGYTF
TGTGCCAGCAGCTTAAACATGGGGGCCTATGGCTACACCTTC
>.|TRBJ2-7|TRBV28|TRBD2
CASSSSGAGGLYYEQYF
TGTGCCAGCAGTTCCTCGGGAGCGGGGGGGCTGTACTACGAGCAGTACTTC
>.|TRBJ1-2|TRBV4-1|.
CASSPDRYYGYTF
TGCGCCAGCAGCCCGGACAGATACTATGGCTACACCTTC
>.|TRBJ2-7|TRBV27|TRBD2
CASRWASGVYEQYF
TGTGCCAGCCGCTGGGCTAGCGGGGTGTACGAGCAGTACTTC
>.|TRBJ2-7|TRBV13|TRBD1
CASSRERTGGTYEQYF
TGTGCCAGCAGCCGAGAGAGGACAGGGGGCACCTACGAGCAGTACTTC
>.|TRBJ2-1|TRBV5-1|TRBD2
CASSTVAGGFGSEQFF
TGCGCCAGCAGCACCGTAGCGGGGGGTTTCGGGAGTGAGCAGTTCTTC
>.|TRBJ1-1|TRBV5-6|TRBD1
CASSLSWTGKNTEAFF
TGTGCCAGCAGCCTATCCTGGACAGGGAAAAACACTGAAGCTTTCTTT
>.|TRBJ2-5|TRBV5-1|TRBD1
CASSLATGTGGQETQYF
TGCGCCAGCAGCTTGGCCACCGGGACAGGGGGCCAAGAGACCCAGTACTTC
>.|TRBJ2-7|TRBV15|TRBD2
CATSSRGGGTPYEQYF
TGTGCCACCAGCAGTAGGGGCGGGGGGACCCCCTACGAGCAGTACTTC
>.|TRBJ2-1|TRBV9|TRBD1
CASSAQGTYNEQFF
TGTGCCAGCAGCGCACAGGGGACCTACAATGAGCAGTTCTTC
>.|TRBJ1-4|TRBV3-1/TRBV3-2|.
CASSRRGTNEKLFF
TGTGCCAGCAGCCGGCGAGGGACTAATGAAAAACTGTTTTTT
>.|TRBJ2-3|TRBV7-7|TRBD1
CASSLATGLSTDTQYF
TGTGCCAGCAGCTTAGCGACAGGGTTGAGCACAGATACGCAGTATTTT
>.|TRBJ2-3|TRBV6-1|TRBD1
CASSERQGSSTDTQYF
TGTGCCAGCAGTGAAAGACAGGGTTCTAGCACAGATACGCAGTATTTT
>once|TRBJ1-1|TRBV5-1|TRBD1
CASRSGQGWTEAFF
TGCGCCAGCAGATCCGGACAGGGGTGGACTGAAGCTTTCTTT
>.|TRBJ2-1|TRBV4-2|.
CASSRPGNNEQFF
TGTGCCAGCAGCCGCCCGGGGAACAATGAGCAGTTCTTC
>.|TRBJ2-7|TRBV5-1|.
CASSLGGSGAHEQYF
TGCGCCAGCAGCTTGGGGGGCTCGGGTGCCCACGAGCAGTACTTC
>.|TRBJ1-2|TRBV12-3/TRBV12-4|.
CASSLTTNYGYTF
TGTGCCAGCAGCCTTACAACTAACTATGGCTACACCTTC
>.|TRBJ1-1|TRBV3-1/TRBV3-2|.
CASSPTRQAGLAEAFF
TGTGCCAGCAGCCCAACTAGACAGGCAGGACTCGCTGAAGCTTTCTTT